Sequencing of this T cell receptor (beta chain) was carried out in a study of blood T cell repertoires in COVID-19. Turning to the study itself: Material from acute and convalescent COVID-19 was sourced from the United States, Italy and Spain. T cells, B-cell-depleted T cells, or PBMCs provided the cDNA or gDNA that served as material.

Repertoires were generated with immunoSEQ multiplex PCR, while TCRdb's copy carries only in-frame clones and drops some. This table has about 170,000 clones, approximately 87% appearing once. Germline CDR1 and CDR2: LGHNA and YSLEER. J gave up 5 bases and V 2 bases, and 8 bases lay outside the gene matches. The CDR3 spans 15 residues. Specimen: peripheral blood. This receptor was obtained from a woman between 55 and 75 years old with COVID-19, enrolled during active disease. The chain is built from TRBV4-3 and TRBJ1-1; TRBD1 aligns across 7 bases. The CDR3 region is CASSQRRQGTTEAFF. CDR3 bases: TGCGCCAGCAGCCAACGCCGACAGGGTACAACTGAAGCTTTCTTT.